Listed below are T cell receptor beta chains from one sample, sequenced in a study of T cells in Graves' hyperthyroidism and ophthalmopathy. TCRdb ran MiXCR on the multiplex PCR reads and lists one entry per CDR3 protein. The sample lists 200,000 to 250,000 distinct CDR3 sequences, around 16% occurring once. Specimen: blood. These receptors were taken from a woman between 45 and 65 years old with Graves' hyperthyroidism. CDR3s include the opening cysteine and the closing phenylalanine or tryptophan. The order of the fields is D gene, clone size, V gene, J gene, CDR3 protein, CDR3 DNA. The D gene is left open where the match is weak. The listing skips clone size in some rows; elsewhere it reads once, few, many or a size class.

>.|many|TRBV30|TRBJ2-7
CACYLDGLYEQYF
TGTGCCTGTTACCTGGATGGTCTCTACGAGCAGTACTTC
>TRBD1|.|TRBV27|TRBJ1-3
CASSLYRGFSGNTIYF
TGTGCCAGCAGTTTATACAGGGGATTCTCTGGAAACACCATATATTTT
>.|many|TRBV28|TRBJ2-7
CASSLSGESSYEQYF
TGTGCCAGCAGTTTATCTGGGGAAAGCTCCTACGAGCAGTACTTC
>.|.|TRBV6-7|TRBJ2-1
CGQFSYNEQFF
TGTGGACAGTTTTCCTACAATGAGCAGTTCTTC
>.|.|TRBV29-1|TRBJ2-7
CSVVGAGGGVEQYF
TGCAGCGTTGTAGGCGCCGGGGGTGGGGTCGAGCAGTACTTC
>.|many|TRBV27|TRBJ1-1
CASSHTWDTEAFF
TGTGCCAGCAGTCACACTTGGGACACTGAAGCTTTCTTT
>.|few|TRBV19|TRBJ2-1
CASSREPHKGNEQFF
TGTGCCAGTAGTAGAGAGCCCCACAAGGGAAATGAGCAGTTCTTC
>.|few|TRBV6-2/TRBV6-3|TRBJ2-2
CASSYVRELFF
TGTGCCAGCAGTTACGTAAGGGAGCTGTTTTTT
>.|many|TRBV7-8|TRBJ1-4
CASSLGGSTNEKLFF
TGTGCCAGCAGCCTTGGGGGATCAACTAATGAAAAACTGTTTTTT
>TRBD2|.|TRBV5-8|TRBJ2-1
CASSLELAEEQFF
TGTGCCAGCAGCTTGGAGCTAGCGGAAGAGCAGTTCTTC
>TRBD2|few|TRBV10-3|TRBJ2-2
CAISESRRLAGGGELFF
TGTGCCATCAGTGAGTCGCGTCGACTAGCGGGAGGAGGGGAGCTGTTTTTT
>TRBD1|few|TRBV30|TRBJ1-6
CAWRGDSYNSPLHF
TGTGCCTGGAGGGGGGACAGCTATAATTCACCCCTCCACTTT
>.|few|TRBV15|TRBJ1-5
CATSGGPYSNQPQHF
TGTGCCACCAGCGGGGGGCCCTATAGCAATCAGCCCCAGCATTTT
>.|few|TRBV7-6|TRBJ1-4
CASSPSLGHPNEKLFF
TGTGCCAGCAGCCCCAGCCTTGGACACCCGAATGAAAAACTGTTTTTT
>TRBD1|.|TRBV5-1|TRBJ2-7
CASSSGQPADEQYF
TGCGCCAGCAGCTCGGGACAGCCCGCGGACGAGCAGTACTTC
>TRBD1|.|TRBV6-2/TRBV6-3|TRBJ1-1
CASSRGQGAWAFF
TGTGCCAGCAGTCGCGGACAGGGGGCTTGGGCTTTCTTT
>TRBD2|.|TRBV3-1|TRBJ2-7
CASSQISSGRGEQYF
TGTGCCAGCAGCCAAATCTCTAGCGGGAGAGGTGAGCAGTACTTC
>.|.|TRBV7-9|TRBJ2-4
CASSRGDGEPKNIQYF
TGTGCCAGCAGCAGAGGGGACGGCGAGCCCAAAAACATTCAGTACTTC
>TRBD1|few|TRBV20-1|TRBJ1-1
CSANSRDRVMNTEAFF
TGCAGTGCTAACAGCCGGGACAGGGTAATGAACACTGAAGCTTTCTTT
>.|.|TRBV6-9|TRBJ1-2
CASSSPGRSNYGYTF
TGTGCCAGCAGTTCTCCAGGGCGATCTAACTATGGCTACACCTTC